In its sample, the clone carrying this TCR beta chain was seen once. The sample is drawn from a study of control samples from healthy donors and cancer patients. Repertoires were generated with immunoSEQ multiplex PCR, while TCRdb's copy carries only in-frame clones and drops some. Of some 120,000 clones in the sample, roughly 84% were seen once. Material: blood. The receptor's source is a man between 35 and 55 years old in good health.

In DNA, the CDR3 is TGTGCCACCAGCAGAGATACGCCTAGCAGCAATGAGCAGTTCTTC. Its protein product is CATSRDTPSSNEQFF. J is TRBJ2-1 and V is TRBV15, with a weak D call TRBD2 (5 bases). The CDR3 runs to 15 residues. Germline values: CDR1 LNHNV, CDR2 YYDKDF (reference sequence). Trimming cost V 0 bases and J 6 bases, with 12 bases left between them.